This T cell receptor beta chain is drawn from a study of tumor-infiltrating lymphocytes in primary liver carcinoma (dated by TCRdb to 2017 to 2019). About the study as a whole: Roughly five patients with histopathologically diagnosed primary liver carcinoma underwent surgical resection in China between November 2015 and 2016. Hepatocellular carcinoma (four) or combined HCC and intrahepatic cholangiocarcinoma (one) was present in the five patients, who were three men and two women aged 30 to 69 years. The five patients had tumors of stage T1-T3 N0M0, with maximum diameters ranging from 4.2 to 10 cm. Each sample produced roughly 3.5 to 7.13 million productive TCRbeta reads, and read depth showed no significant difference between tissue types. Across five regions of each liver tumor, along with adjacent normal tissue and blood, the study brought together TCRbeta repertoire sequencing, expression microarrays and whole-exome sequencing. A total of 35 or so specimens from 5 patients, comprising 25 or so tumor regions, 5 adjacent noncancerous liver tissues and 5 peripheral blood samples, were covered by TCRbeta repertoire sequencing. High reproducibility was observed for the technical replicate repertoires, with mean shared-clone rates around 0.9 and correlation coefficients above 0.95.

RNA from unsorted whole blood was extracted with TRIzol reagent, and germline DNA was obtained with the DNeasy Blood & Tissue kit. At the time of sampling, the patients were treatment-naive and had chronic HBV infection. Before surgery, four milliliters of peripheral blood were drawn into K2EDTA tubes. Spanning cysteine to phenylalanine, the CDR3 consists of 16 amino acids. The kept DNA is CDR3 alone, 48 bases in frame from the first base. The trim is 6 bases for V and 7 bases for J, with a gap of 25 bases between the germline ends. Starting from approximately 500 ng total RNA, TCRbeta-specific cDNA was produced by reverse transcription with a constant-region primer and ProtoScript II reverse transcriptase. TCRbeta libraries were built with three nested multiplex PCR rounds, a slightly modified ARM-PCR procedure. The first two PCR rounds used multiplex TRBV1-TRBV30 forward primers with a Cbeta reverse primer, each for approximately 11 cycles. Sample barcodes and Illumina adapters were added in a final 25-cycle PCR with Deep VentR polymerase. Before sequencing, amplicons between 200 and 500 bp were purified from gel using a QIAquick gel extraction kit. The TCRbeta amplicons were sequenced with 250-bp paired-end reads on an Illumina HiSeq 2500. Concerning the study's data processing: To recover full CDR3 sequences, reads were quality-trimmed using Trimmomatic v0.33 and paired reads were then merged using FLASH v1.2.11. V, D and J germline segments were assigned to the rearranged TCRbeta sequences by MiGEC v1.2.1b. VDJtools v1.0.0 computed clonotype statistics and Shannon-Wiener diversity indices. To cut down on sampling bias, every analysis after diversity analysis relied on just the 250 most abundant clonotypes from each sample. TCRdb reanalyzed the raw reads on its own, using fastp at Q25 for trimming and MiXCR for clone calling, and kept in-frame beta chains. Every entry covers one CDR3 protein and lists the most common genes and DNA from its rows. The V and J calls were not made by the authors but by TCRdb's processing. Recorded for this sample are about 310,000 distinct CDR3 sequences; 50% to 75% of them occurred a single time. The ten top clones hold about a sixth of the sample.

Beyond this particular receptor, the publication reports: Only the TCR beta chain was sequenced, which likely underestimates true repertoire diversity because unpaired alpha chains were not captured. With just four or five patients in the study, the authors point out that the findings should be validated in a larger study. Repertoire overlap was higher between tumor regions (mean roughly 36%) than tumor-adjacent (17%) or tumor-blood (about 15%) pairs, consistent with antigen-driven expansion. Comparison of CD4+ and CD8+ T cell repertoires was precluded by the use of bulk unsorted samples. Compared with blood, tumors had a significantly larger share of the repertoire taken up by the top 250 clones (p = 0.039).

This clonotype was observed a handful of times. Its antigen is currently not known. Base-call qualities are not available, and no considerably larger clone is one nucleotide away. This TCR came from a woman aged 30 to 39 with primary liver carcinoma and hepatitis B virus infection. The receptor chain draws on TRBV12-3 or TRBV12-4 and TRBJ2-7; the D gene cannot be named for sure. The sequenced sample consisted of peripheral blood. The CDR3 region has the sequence CASSLARTYYAREQYF. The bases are TGTGCCAGCAGCCTCGCCCGGACCTACTACGCGAGGGAGCAGTACTTC.